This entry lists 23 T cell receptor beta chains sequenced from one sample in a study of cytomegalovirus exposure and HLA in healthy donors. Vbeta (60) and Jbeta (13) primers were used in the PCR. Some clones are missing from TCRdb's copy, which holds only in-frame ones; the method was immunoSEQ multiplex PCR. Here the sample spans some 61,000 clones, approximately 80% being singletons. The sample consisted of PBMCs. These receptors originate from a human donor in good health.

Here the CDR3 DNA reads TGTGCCAGCAGTTCCGGGACAGGGAGGGAAAAACTGTTTTTT. The encoded protein is CASSSGTGREKLFF. The rearrangement uses TRBV28 and TRBJ1-4, with 9 bases matching TRBD1. This CDR3 is 14 amino acids long. Per the germline V gene, CDR1 is MDHEN and CDR2 is SYDVKM. Losses at the gene ends were 4 bases for V and 8 bases for J; bases not matched to a gene: 5.

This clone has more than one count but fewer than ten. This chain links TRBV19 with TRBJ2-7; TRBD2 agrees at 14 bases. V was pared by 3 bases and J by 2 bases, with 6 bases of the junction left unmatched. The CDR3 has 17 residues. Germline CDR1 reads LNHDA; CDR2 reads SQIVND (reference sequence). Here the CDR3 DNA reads TGTGCCAGTAGTATGGGACTAGCGGGGGTGCAGACCTACGAGCAGTACTTC. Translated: CASSMGLAGVQTYEQYF.

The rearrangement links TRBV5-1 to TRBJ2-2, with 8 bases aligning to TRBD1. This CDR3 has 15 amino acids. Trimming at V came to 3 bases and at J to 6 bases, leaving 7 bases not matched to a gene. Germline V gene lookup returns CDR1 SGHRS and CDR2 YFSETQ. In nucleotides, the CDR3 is TGCGCCAGCAGCTACGAGACAGGGGTGGCCGGGGAGCTGTTTTTT. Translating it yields CASSYETGVAGELFF.

The CDR3 is CASSESVRIPNTQYF. In DNA, the CDR3 is TGTGCCAGCAGTGAAAGCGTTAGGATACCTAATACGCAGTATTTT. This sequence joins TRBV6-1 and TRBJ2-3, with D hard to call. V lost 2 bases and J 7 bases, leaving 16 bases between the germline ends. Germline values: CDR1 MNHNS, CDR2 SASEGT. CDR3 size: 15 residues.

For the CDR3, the DNA is TGTGCCAGCAGCGAAGAGCGGGGGGGCCAAGAGACCCAGTACTTC. Amino acids: CASSEERGGQETQYF. J is TRBJ2-5 and V is TRBV7-9; 10 bases match TRBD2. This CDR3 contains 15 residues. V was clipped by 5 bases and J by 1 base; unmatched bases: 4. From germline, CDR1 is SEHNR and CDR2 FQNEAQ (reference sequence).

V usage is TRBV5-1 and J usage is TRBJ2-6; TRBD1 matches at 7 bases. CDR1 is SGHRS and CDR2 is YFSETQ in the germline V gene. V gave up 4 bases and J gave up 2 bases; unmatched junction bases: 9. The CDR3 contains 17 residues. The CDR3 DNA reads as TGCGCCAGCAGCCCCGAGGGGGCCTCCCCTGGGGCCAACGTCCTGACTTTC. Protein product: CASSPEGASPGANVLTF. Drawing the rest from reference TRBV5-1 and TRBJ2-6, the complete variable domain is KAGVTQTPRYLIKTRGQQVTLSCSPISGHRSVSWYQQTPGQGLQFLFEYFSETQRNKGNFPGRFSGRQFSNSRSEMNVSTLELGDSALYLCASSPEGASPGANVLTFGAGSRLTVL.

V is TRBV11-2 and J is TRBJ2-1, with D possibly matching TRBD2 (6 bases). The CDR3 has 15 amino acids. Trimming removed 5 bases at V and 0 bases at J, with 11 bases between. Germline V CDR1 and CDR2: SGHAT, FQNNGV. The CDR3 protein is CASSESGPSYNEQFF. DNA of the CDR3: TGTGCCAGCAGCGAGAGCGGGCCCTCCTACAATGAGCAGTTCTTC. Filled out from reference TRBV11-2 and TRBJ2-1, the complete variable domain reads EAGVAQSPRYKIIEKRQSVAFWCNPISGHATLYWYQQILGQGPKLLIQFQNNGVVDDSQLPKDRFSAERLKGVDSTLKIQPAKLEDSAVYLCASSESGPSYNEQFFGPGTRLTVL.

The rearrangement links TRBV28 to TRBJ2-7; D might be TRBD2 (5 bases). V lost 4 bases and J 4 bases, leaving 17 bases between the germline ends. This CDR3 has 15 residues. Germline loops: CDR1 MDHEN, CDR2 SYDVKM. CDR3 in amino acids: CASSYSVGGAYEQYF. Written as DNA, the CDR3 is TGTGCCAGCAGTTACTCGGTTGGAGGCGCGTACGAGCAGTACTTC.

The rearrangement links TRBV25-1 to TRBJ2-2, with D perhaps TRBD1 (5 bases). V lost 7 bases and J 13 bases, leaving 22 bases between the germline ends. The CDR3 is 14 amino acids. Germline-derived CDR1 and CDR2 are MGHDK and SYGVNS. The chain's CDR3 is CASTQDNGHLGLFF. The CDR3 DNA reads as TGTGCCAGCACACAGGACAATGGGCATTTGGGGCTGTTTTTT.

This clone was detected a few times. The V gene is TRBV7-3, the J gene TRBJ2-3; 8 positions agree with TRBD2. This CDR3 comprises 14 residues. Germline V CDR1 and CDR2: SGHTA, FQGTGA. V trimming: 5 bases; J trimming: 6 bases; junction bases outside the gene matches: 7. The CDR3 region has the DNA TGTGCCAGCAGCCCGGGGGGGGGTATGGATACGCAGTATTTT. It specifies CASSPGGGMDTQYF.

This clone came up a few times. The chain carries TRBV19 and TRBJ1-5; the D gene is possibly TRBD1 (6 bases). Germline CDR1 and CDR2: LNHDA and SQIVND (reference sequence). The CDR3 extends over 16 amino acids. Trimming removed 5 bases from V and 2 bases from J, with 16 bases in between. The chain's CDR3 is CASSQWDTPGNQPQHF. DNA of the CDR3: TGTGCCAGTAGTCAGTGGGACACACCCGGCAATCAGCCCCAGCATTTT.

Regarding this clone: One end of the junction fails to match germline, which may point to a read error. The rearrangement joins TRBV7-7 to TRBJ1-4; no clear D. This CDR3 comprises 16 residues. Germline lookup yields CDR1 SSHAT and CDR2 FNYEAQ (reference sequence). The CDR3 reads CASSLVSENFNEKLFF. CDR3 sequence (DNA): TGTGCTAGCAGCTTAGTGAGTGAGAACTTCAATGAAAAACTGTTTTTT.

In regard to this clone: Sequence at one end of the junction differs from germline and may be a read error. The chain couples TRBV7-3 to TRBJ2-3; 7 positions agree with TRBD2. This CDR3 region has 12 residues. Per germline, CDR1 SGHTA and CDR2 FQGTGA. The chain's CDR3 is CSSSPGGDTQYF. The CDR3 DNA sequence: TGTTCCAGCAGCCCCGGGGGGGATACGCAGTATTTT.

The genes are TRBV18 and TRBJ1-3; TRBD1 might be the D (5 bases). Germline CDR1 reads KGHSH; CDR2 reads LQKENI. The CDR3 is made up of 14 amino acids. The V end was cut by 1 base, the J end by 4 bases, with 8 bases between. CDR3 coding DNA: TGTGCCAGCTCACCACAACAGGAAGGAAACACCATATATTTT. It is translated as CASSPQQEGNTIYF.

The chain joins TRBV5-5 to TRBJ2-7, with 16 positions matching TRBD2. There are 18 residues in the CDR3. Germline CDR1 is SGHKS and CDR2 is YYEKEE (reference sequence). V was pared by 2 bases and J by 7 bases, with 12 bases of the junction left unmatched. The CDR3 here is CASSFLDMGLAGGREQYF. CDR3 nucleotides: TGTGCCAGCAGCTTCCTCGATATGGGACTAGCGGGGGGGAGAGAGCAGTACTTC.

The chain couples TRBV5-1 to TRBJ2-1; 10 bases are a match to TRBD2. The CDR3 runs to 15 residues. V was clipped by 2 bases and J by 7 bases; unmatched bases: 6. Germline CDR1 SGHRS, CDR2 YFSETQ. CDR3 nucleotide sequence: TGCGCCAGCAGCTTATTAGCGGGGGGCAGGAATGAGCAGTTCTTC. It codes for CASSLLAGGRNEQFF. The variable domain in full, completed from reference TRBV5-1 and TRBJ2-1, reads KAGVTQTPRYLIKTRGQQVTLSCSPISGHRSVSWYQQTPGQGLQFLFEYFSETQRNKGNFPGRFSGRQFSNSRSEMNVSTLELGDSALYLCASSLLAGGRNEQFFGPGTRLTVL.

The CDR3 here is CASSEQGLGNTIYF. The CDR3 nucleotides read TGTGCCAGCAGTGAACAGGGACTTGGAAACACCATATATTTT. This rearrangement joins TRBV6-1 to TRBJ1-3; D is possibly TRBD1 (5 bases). CDR1 and CDR2 (germline): MNHNS, SASEGT. The CDR3 totals 14 residues. V was cut by 2 bases and J by 3 bases, with 8 bases left in between.

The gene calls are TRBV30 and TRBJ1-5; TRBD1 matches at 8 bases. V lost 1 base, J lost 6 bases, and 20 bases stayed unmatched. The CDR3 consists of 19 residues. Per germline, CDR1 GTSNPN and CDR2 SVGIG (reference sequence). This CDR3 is CAWSDFSSQGVSRGQPQHF. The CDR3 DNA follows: TGTGCCTGGAGTGATTTTTCTTCACAGGGGGTAAGCAGAGGTCAGCCCCAGCATTTT.

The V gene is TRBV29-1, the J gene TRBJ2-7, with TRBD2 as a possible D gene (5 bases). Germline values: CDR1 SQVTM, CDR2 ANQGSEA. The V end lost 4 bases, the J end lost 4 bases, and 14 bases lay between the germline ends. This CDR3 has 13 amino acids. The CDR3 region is CSVVPGSIYEQYF. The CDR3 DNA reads TGCAGCGTTGTCCCGGGATCCATTTACGAGCAGTACTTC.

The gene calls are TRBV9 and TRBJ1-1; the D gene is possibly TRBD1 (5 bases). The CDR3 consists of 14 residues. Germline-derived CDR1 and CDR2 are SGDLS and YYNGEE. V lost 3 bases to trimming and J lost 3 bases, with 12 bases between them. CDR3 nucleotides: TGTGCCAGCAGCGAACGAGACAGCTACACTGAAGCTTTCTTT. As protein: CASSERDSYTEAFF.

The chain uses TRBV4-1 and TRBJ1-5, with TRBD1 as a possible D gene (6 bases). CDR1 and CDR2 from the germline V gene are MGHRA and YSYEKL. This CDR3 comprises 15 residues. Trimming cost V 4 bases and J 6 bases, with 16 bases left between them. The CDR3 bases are TGCGCCAGCAGCCCGAGAGAGGGGGTAAGTCAGCCCCAGCATTTT. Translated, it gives CASSPREGVSQPQHF.

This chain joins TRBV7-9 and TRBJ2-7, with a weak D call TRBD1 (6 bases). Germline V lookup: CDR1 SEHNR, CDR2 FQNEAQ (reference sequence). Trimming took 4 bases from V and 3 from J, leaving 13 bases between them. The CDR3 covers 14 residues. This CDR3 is CASSSIQGNYEQYF. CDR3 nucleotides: TGTGCCAGCAGCTCGATACAGGGTAACTACGAGCAGTACTTC.

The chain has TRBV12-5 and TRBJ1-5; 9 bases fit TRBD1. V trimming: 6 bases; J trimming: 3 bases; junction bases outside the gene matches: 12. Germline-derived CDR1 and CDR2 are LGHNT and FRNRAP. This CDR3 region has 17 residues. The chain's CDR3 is CASGETGGAVVNQPQHF. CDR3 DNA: TGTGCTAGTGGAGAAACAGGGGGCGCGGTGGTCAATCAGCCCCAGCATTTT.